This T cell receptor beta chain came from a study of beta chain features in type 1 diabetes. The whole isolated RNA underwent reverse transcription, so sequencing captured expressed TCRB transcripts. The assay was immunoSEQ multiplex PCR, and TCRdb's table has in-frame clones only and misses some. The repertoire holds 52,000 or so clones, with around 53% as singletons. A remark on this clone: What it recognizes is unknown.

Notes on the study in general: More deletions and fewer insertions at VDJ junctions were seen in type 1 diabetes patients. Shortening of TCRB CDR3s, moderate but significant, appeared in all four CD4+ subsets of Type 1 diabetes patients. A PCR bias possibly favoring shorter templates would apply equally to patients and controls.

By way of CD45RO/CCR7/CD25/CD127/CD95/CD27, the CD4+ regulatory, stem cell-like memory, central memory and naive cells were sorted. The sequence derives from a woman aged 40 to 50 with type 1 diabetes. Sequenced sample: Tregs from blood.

The CDR3 DNA reads as TGTGCCAGCAGCGTTTCTAGCGGGAGAGCAGATACGCAGTATTTT. This sequence encodes CASSVSSGRADTQYF. The genes are TRBV7-3 and TRBJ2-3, with TRBD2 matching over 10 bases. CDR1 and CDR2 (germline): SGHTA, FQGTGA. This CDR3 is 15 amino acids long. The ends lost 5 bases at V and 4 bases at J; junction bases unmatched: 6.